Listed here is a single T cell receptor beta chain. MiXCR, applied by TCRdb to the RT-PCR reads, yields one record per CDR3 protein. The sample holds approximately 720,000 distinct CDR3 sequences; 12% to 15% are singletons and the top ten take about 3.6%. Trimming took 4 bases from V and 4 from J; bases not matched to a gene: 5. The length of the CDR3 is 14 residues. CDR1 is KGHSH, CDR2 LQKENI, per germline. This chain joins TRBV18 and TRBJ2-3; 7 positions agree with TRBD2. The TCR was taken from a female donor in good health, serving as a healthy control. Sample: memory CD4+ T cells from blood. The CDR3 loop is CASSQGGLADTQYF. The CDR3 nucleotides are TGTGCCAGCTCACAGGGAGGGTTGGCAGATACGCAGTATTTT. Looking up the rest from reference TRBV18 and TRBJ2-3 gives the full variable domain: NAGVMQNPRHLVRRRGQEARLRCSPMKGHSHVYWYRQLPEEGLKFMVYLQKENIIDESGMPKERFSAEFPKEGPSILRIQQVVRGDSAAYFCASSQGGLADTQYFGPGTRLTVL.